Presented here are 7 T cell receptor beta chains from one specimen sequenced in a study of blood T cell repertoires in COVID-19. Generated by immunoSEQ multiplex PCR, the TCRdb table keeps only in-frame clones and is missing some. The table includes some 170,000 clones, 65% to 85% detected once. The specimen was PBMCs or T cells enriched from blood (not recorded which). All receptors come from a man between 35 and 55 years old who had recovered from COVID-19.

This clone was detected a few times. This chain's CDR3 is CASSLEQRGYNEQFF. CDR3 bases: TGCGCCAGCAGCTTGGAACAGCGGGGGTACAATGAGCAGTTCTTC. This chain uses TRBV5-1 with TRBJ2-1, with TRBD2 matching 8 bases. Germline loops: CDR1 SGHRS, CDR2 YFSETQ. The V gene end was trimmed by 0 bases and the J gene end by 4 bases; junction bases not matched to a gene: 3. The CDR3 spans 15 residues. The complete variable domain, with remaining parts taken from reference TRBV5-1 and TRBJ2-1, reads KAGVTQTPRYLIKTRGQQVTLSCSPISGHRSVSWYQQTPGQGLQFLFEYFSETQRNKGNFPGRFSGRQFSNSRSEMNVSTLELGDSALYLCASSLEQRGYNEQFFGPGTRLTVL.

The chain is built from TRBV5-1 and TRBJ1-1; D unresolved. V dropped 1 base and J dropped 1 base, with 14 bases sitting between them. Germline V gene data show CDR1 as SGHRS and CDR2 as YFSETQ. This CDR3 region has 16 residues. The CDR3 is CASSLIRPSGNTEAFF. Here the CDR3 DNA reads TGCGCCAGCAGCTTGATCCGCCCTAGCGGGAACACTGAAGCTTTCTTT.

The chain has TRBV6-2 or TRBV6-3 and TRBJ1-5, with D perhaps matching TRBD1 (6 bases). The V gene's germline CDR1 is MNHEY and CDR2 SVGEGT. V gave up 8 bases and J gave up 11 bases, with 19 bases separating them. The length of the CDR3 is 13 residues. The CDR3 spells CASCRGPKLAQHF. CDR3 bases: TGTGCCAGCTGCCGGGGGCCTAAATTAGCCCAGCATTTT.

V is TRBV7-2 and J is TRBJ2-1, with a weak D call TRBD2 (5 bases). CDR1 and CDR2 from the germline V gene are SGHTA and FQGNSA. This CDR3 region has 16 residues. Between the trimmed V and J ends, which lost 5 bases and 8 bases, there was a span of 22 bases. CDR3 protein: CASSVLMDSPPHEQFF. The CDR3, as DNA: TGTGCCAGCAGCGTGCTTATGGACTCTCCTCCCCATGAGCAGTTCTTC.

The chain recombines TRBV19 with TRBJ1-1, with D perhaps matching TRBD1 (5 bases). V gave up 8 bases and J gave up 5 bases, with 18 bases separating them. CDR3 length: 14 amino acids. Looked up from germline, CDR1 is LNHDA and CDR2 is SQIVND (reference sequence). The CDR3 coding sequence is TGTGCCAGTGATCAAGCCGGGGGTAGTACTGAAGCTTTCTTT. Amino acid sequence: CASDQAGGSTEAFF.

The chain recombines TRBV18 with TRBJ2-1; 10 nucleotides align to TRBD2. After removal of 3 bases from V and 8 bases from J, the junction contained 7 bases not matched to a gene. Germline-derived CDR1 and CDR2 are KGHSH and LQKENI. CDR3 size: 15 residues. The CDR3 DNA sequence: TGTGCCAGCTCACCTAGCGGGGGGCCGGGTCATGAGCAGTTCTTC. This translates into CASSPSGGPGHEQFF.

This rearrangement joins TRBV4-1 to TRBJ2-1, with unresolved D. The CDR3 runs to 16 residues. The germline CDR1 and CDR2 sequences are MGHRA and YSYEKL. Trimming removed 0 bases from V and 0 bases from J, with 9 bases in between. The CDR3 sequence: CASSQEETSSYNEQFF. The CDR3 DNA reads as TGCGCCAGCAGCCAAGAAGAAACGAGCTCCTACAATGAGCAGTTCTTC.